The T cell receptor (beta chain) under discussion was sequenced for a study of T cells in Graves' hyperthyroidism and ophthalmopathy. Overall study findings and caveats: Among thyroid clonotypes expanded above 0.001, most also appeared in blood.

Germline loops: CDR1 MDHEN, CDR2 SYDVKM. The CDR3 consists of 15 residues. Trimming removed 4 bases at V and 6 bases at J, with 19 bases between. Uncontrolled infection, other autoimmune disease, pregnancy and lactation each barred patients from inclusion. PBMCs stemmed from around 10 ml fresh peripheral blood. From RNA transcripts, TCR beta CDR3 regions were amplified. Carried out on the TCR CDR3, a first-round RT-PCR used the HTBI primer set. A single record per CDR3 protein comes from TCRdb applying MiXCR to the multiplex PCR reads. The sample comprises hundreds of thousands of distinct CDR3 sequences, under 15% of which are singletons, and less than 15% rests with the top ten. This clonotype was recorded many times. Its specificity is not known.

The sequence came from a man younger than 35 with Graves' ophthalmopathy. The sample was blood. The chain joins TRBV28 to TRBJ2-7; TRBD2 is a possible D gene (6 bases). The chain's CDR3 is CASSSPGGVVGEQYF. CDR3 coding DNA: TGTGCCAGCAGTTCCCCGGGCGGGGTCGTAGGCGAGCAGTACTTC.